This T cell receptor beta chain was sequenced in a study of T cells in Graves' hyperthyroidism and ophthalmopathy. In this sample, this clonotype turned up a few times. TCR beta CDR3 regions were amplified from RNA transcripts. An initial round of RT-PCR targeting the TCR CDR3 relied on the HTBI primer set. TCRdb re-derived calls from the multiplex PCR reads in MiXCR, one entry per CDR3 protein. The table records hundreds of thousands of distinct CDR3 sequences, about 43% of them present only once. This CDR3 comprises 13 residues. Deletions cut 7 bases from V and 3 bases from J, with 10 bases between. CDR1 is SGHTA, CDR2 FQGNSA, per germline.

Sequencing was done on a sample of peripheral blood or thyroid tissue (not recorded which). The rearrangement uses TRBV7-2 and TRBJ1-5; D unresolved. The receptor's source is a woman younger than 35 with Graves' hyperthyroidism. This CDR3 reads CASNRQTNQPQHF. In nucleotides, the CDR3 is TGTGCCAGCAACCGGCAGACCAATCAGCCCCAGCATTTT.